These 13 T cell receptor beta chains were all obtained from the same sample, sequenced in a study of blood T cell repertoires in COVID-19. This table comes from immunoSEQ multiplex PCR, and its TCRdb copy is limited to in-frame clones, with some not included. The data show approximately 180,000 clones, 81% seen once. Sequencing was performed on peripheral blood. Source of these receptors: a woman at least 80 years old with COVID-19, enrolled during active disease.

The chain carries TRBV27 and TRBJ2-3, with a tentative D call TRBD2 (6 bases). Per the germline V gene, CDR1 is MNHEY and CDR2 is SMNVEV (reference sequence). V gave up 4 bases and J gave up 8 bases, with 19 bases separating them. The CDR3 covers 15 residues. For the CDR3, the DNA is TGTGCCAGCAGTTCCCCTTGGCGGGGCATCGGTACGCAGTATTTT. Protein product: CASSSPWRGIGTQYF.

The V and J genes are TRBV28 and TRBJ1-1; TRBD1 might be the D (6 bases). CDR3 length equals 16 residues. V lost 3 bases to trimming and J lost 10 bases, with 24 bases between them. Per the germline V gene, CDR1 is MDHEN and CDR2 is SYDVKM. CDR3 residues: CASSFYGTTNVTGAFF. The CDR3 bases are TGTGCCAGCAGTTTCTACGGGACAACCAATGTCACGGGAGCTTTCTTT.

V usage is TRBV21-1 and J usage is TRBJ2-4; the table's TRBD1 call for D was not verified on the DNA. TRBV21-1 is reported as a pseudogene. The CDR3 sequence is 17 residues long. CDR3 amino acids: CASSSRQVPKLWDIQYF. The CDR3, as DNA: TGTGCCAGCAGCAGTCGGCAGGTGCCGAAGCTTTGGGACATTCAGTACTTC.

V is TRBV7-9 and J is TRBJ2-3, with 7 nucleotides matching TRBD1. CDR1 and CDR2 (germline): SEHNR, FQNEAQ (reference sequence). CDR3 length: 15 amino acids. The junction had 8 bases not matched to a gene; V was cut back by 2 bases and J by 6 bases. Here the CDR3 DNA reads TGTGCCAGCAGCTTAACCGGGACAGCCAGTGATACGCAGTATTTT. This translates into CASSLTGTASDTQYF. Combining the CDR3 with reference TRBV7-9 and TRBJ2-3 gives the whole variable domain DTGVSQNPRHKITKRGQNVTFRCDPISEHNRLYWYRQTLGQGPEFLTYFQNEAQLEKSRLLSDRFSAERPKGSFSTLEIQRTEQGDSAMYLCASSLTGTASDTQYFGPGTRLTVL.

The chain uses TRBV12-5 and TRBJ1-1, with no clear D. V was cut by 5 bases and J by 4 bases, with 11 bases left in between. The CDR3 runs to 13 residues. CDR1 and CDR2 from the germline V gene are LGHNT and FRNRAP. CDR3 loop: CASGMEAGTEAFF. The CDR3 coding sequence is TGTGCTAGTGGTATGGAGGCGGGCACTGAAGCTTTCTTT.

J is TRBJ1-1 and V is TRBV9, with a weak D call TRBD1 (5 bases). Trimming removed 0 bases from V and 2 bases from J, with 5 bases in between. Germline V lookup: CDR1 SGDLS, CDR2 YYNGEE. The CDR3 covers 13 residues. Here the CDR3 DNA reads TGTGCCAGCAGCGTAGGGACAAACACTGAAGCTTTCTTT. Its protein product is CASSVGTNTEAFF. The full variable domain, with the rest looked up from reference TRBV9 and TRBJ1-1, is DSGVTQTPKHLITATGQRVTLRCSPRSGDLSVYWYQQSLDQGLQFLIQYYNGEERAKGNILERFSAQQFPDLHSELNLSSLELGDSALYFCASSVGTNTEAFFGQGTRLTVV.

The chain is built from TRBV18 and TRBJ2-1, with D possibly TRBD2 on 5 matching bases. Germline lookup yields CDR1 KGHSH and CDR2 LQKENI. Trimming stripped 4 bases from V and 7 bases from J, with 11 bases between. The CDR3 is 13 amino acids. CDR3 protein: CASSLVRRNEQFF. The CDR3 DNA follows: TGTGCCAGCTCACTGGTACGGAGGAATGAGCAGTTCTTC.

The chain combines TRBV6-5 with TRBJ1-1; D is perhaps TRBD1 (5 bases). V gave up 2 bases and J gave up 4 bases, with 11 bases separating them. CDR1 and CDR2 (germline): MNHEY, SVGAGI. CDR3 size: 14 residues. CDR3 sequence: CASSYGGEVTEAFF. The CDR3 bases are TGTGCCAGCAGTTACGGGGGGGAAGTCACTGAAGCTTTCTTT.

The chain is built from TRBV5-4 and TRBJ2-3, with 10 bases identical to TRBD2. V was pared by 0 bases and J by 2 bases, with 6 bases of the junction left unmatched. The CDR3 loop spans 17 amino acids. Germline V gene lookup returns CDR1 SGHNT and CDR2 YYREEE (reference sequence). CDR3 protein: CASSLAISGGTTDTQYF. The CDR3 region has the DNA TGTGCCAGCAGCTTGGCCATTAGCGGGGGGACCACAGATACGCAGTATTTT. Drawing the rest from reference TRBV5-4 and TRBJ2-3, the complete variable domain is ETGVTQSPTHLIKTRGQQVTLRCSSQSGHNTVSWYQQALGQGPQFIFQYYREEENGRGNFPPRFSGLQFPNYSSELNVNALELDDSALYLCASSLAISGGTTDTQYFGPGTRLTVL.

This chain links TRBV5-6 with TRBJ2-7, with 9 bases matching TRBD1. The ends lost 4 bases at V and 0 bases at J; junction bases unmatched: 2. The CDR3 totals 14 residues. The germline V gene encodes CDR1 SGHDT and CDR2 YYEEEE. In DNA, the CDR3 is TGTGCCAGCAGCGGGACAGGGATCTCCTACGAGCAGTACTTC. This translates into CASSGTGISYEQYF.

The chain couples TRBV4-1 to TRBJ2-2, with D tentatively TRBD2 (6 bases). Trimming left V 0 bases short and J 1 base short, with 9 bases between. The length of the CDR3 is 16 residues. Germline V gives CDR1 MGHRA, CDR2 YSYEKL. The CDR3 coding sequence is TGCGCCAGCAGCCAAGATCGAGCGGGGAACACCGGGGAGCTGTTTTTT. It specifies CASSQDRAGNTGELFF.

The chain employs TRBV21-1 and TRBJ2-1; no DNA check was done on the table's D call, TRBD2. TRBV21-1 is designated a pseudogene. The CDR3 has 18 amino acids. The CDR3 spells CASSKGTSGGYSMNEQFF. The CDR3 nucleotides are TGTGCCAGCAGCAAAGGTACGTCGGGGGGGTACAGCATGAATGAGCAGTTCTTC.

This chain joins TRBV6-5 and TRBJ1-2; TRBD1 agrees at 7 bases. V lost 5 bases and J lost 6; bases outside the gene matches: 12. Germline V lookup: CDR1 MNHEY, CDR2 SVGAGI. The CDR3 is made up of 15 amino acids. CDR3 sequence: CASSPIRQGENGYTF. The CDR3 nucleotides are TGTGCCAGCAGTCCGATCAGACAGGGTGAAAATGGCTACACCTTC.